This paragraph covers one T cell receptor (beta chain) sequence. The antigen remains unidentified. Compared with germline, one end of the junction differs, possibly owing to a read error. This entry is derived from a study of T cells in Graves' hyperthyroidism and ophthalmopathy. What was amplified from RNA transcripts were TCR beta CDR3 regions. A set of HTBI primers served as the primers for a first-round RT-PCR of the TCR CDR3. TCRdb ran MiXCR on the multiplex PCR reads and lists one entry per CDR3 protein. The sample lists fewer than 800,000 distinct CDR3 sequences; around 15% were seen once. Study results and limitations: Blood shared most expanded thyroid clonotypes above 0.001.

Per the germline V gene, CDR1 is LGHDT and CDR2 is YNNKEL (reference sequence). The CDR3 runs to 16 residues. Stable Graves' hyperthyroidism denoted no ophthalmopathy progression over 18 months. Lactation, pregnancy, other autoimmune disease or uncontrolled infection led to exclusion of patients. The chain uses TRBV3-1 and TRBJ2-7; TRBD2 is a possible D gene (6 bases). This sequence originates from a young man with Graves' hyperthyroidism. What was sequenced was blood. CDR3 sequence reads: CASSHSSGDSPYGQYF. The CDR3 DNA reads TGTGCCAGCAGCCATTCATCGGGGGACTCCCCCTACGGGCAGTACTTC.